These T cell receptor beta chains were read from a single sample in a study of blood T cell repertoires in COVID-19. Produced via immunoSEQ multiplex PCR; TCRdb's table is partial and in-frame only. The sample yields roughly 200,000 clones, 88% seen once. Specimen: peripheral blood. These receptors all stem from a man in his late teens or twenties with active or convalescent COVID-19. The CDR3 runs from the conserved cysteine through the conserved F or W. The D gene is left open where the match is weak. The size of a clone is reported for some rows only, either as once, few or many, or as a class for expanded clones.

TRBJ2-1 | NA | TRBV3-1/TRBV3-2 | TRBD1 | TGTGCCAGCAGCGATCGGGACAGGGGTTTTAATGAGCAGTTCTTC | CASSDRDRGFNEQFF
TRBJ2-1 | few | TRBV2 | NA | TGTGCCAGCAGTGAATATAACCTAGAAAACAATGAGCAGTTCTTC | CASSEYNLENNEQFF
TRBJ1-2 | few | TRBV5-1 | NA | TGCGCCAGCAGCTTGGGTGGACAGACTACCTATGGCTACACCTTC | CASSLGGQTTYGYTF
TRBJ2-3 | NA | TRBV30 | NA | TGTGCCTGGAGTTTGGTGGGAGTAACAGATACGCAGTATTTT | CAWSLVGVTDTQYF
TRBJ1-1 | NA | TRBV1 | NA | TGCACCAGCAGCCAGGGCGACAGAGCCGGTGAAGCTTTCTTT | CTSSQGDRAGEAFF
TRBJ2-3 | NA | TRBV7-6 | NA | TGTGCCAGCAGCTTAATCCGCGGGAGCACAGATACGCAGTATTTT | CASSLIRGSTDTQYF
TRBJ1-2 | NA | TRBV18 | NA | TGTGCCAGCTCAACCGGCGGGGTCCAGGGCTACACCTTC | CASSTGGVQGYTF
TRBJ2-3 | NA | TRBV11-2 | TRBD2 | TGTGCCAGCAGCTTCGGACTAGCGGGAACCACCGGAGTCACAGATACGCAGTATTTT | CASSFGLAGTTGVTDTQYF
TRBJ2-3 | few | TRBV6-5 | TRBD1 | TGTGCCAGCAGTTACGCTGGGACAGGGACAGATACGCAGTATTTT | CASSYAGTGTDTQYF
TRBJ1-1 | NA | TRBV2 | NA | TGTGCCAGCGCCACCCAAGGGAGGACTGAAGCTTTCTTT | CASATQGRTEAFF
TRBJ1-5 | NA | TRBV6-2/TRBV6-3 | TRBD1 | TGTGCCAGCAGTTCGGACAGGGGCCTAGATTATCAGCCCCAGCATTTT | CASSSDRGLDYQPQHF
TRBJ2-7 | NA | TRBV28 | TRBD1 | TGTGCCAGCAGTTTGACAGGGGGCCTTAGAAACGAGCAGTACTTC | CASSLTGGLRNEQYF
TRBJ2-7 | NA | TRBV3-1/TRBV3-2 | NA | TGTGCCAGCAGCCAATCAGGGATTTACGAGCAGTACTTC | CASSQSGIYEQYF
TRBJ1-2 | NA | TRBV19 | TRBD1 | TGTGCCAGTAGTATGGGACAGTATGGCTACACCTTC | CASSMGQYGYTF
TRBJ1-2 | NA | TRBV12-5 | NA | TGTGCTAGTGGTTTGGTAGGTACGACACAGGGAGATCATGGCTACACCTTC | CASGLVGTTQGDHGYTF
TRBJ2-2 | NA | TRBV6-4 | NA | TGTGCCAGCAGTCCTAGCTTGGGCCGGGAGCTGTTTTTT | CASSPSLGRELFF
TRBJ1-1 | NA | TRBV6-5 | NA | TGTGCCAGCAGTCTCAGGGAAAACACTGAAGCTTTCTTT | CASSLRENTEAFF
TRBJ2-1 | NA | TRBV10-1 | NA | TGCGCCAGCAGATTAGATCTCAATGAGCAGTTCTTC | CASRLDLNEQFF
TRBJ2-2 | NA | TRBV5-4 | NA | TGTGCCAGCAGCCCTAGCGCGAACACCGGGGAGCTGTTTTTT | CASSPSANTGELFF
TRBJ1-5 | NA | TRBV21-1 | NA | TGTGCCAGCAGCAGAAAAAGACAGGTAGGGCCCGCATACAGCAATCAGCCCCAGCATTTT | CASSRKRQVGPAYSNQPQHF
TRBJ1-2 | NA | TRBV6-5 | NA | TGTGCCAGCAGTTACTCGATGGTCCCAGGGGTCTATGGCTACACCTTC | CASSYSMVPGVYGYTF
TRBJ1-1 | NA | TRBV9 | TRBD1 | TGTGCCAGCAGCGTAGCTGCAGGGGGCATGAACACTGAAGCTTTCTTT | CASSVAAGGMNTEAFF